This T cell receptor beta chain was sequenced in a study of tumor and adjacent non-tumor tissue in lung cancer. RNA was extracted from bulk tissue without any cell sorting. This CDR3 comprises 13 residues. Germline V gene lookup returns CDR1 MDHEN and CDR2 SYDVKM. Notes on this clonotype: An end of the junction differs from the germline gene, which may be a read error.

Three rounds of nested PCR, following a modified ARM-PCR protocol, produced the TCRbeta library. In TCRdb, the multiplex PCR reads were re-called with MiXCR into one record per CDR3 protein. Of about 76,000 distinct CDR3 sequences listed, 55% to 70% are singletons. The specimen was lung tumor tissue. The TCR was taken from a woman between 70 and 85 years old with non-small cell lung cancer. V and J are TRBV28 and TRBJ2-5, with D hard to call. DNA of the CDR3: TGTGCCAGCAGTTTATATAGGAAAGAGGCCCAGAACTTC. As protein: CASSLYRKEAQNF. Based on the CDR3 plus reference TRBV28 and TRBJ2-5, the full variable domain is DVKVTQSSRYLVKRTGEKVFLECVQDMDHENMFWYRQDPGLGLRLIYFSYDVKMKEKGDIPEGYSVSREKKERFSLILESASTNQTSMYLCASSLYRKEAQNFGPGTRLLVL.